The present TCR beta chain was sequenced within a study of cytomegalovirus exposure and HLA in healthy donors. General study results and limits: Both high specificity and high sensitivity reportedly marked the classifier's diagnosis of cytomegalovirus status.

As concerns this clone: Its antigen is as yet unknown.

Sequenced by immunoSEQ multiplex PCR; TCRdb stores in-frame clones only, minus some. Of roughly 90,000 clones listed, 85% are singletons. Trimming at V came to 4 bases and at J to 4 bases, leaving 7 bases not matched to a gene. The CDR3 is made up of 15 amino acids. CDR1 is SGHTA and CDR2 is FQGTGA in the germline V gene. This clonotype originated in a young man in good health and CMV-seropositive. Source material: PBMCs. The genes are TRBV7-3 and TRBJ1-1; 9 nucleotides align to TRBD1. The chain's CDR3 is CASSSTGGWVTEAFF. Written as DNA, the CDR3 is TGTGCCAGCAGCTCCACAGGGGGCTGGGTCACTGAAGCTTTCTTT.